This TCR beta chain appears in the sequencing data of a study of blood T cell repertoires in COVID-19 (dated by TCRdb to 2018 to 2021). Broadly, across the study: Samples covering the acute and convalescent phases of COVID-19 were provided by collaborators in the United States, Italy and Spain. The prospective study material was composed of cDNA or gDNA derived from T cells, B-cell-depleted T cells, or PBMCs. The dataset comprised deeply sampled blood TCRbeta repertoires from subjects exposed to, actively infected with, or recovered from COVID-19. The repertoires were made available in a free public database intended to serve as a resource for research on the immune response to SARS-CoV-2. The samples were drawn from two sources: the first 160 participants of the ongoing ImmuneRACE study, and 1,200 or so subjects contributed by 6 global collaborators. A de-identified subject ID, COVID-19 status, age in years and sex were almost always included in the sample metadata. Where HLA class I and class II types were available, the types were taken from metadata supplied by the sample provider, not from assay-based typing.

What the work shows at the level of the full study, not this receptor alone: How much clinical and demographic metadata was included differed by source and by participant, and the metadata was provided uncurated.

The collaborating institutions used their own protocols to collect whole blood in K2EDTA tubes. For TCRbeta analysis, collaborators shipped samples as frozen whole blood, isolated PBMCs, or DNA extracted from either of those sample types. TCRbeta CDR3 regions were amplified from genomic DNA by means of the immunoSEQ Assay, a bias-controlled multiplex PCR. The study's processing was this. The number of nucleated cells in each sample was estimated by amplification of reference gene primers within the assay. To quantify the absolute abundance of each unique TCRbeta CDR3 rearrangement, sequence reads were collapsed and filtered. For each sample, productive Simpson clonality was calculated as the square root of Simpson's diversity index over productive rearrangements. Entries here come from immuneACCESS through TCRdb and include only in-frame sequences with V and J called. Some clones fail to appear in such tables; in the studies checked, an unresolved V gene covers under half of the shortfall, and the cause of the remainder is unknown. The V and J calls and clone size were taken over from that table, and D and trimming were inferred from the DNA. Recorded for this sample are some 67,000 clones; about 89% of them occurred a single time. The ten top clones hold approximately 5.4% of the sample.

Concerning this clone itself: Its antigen remains unidentified. Base qualities are not provided; no much larger clone lies one nucleotide away.

The junction shows trimming of 3 bases on V and 4 bases on J, plus 8 bases between the germline ends. CDR1 and CDR2, per the germline V gene, are SGHRS and YFSETQ. The CDR3 runs 13 residues from the cysteine to the phenylalanine. CDR3 DNA is the only sequence kept; it has 39 bases, read in frame from the first base. The sequence is built from TRBV5-1 and TRBJ2-1, with an unclear D gene assignment. Input material: peripheral blood. The TCR originated in a man aged 50 to 59 with active COVID-19. The CDR3 protein sequence reads: CASSSQSYNEQFF. The nucleotide sequence reads TGCGCCAGCAGCTCACAGAGTTACAATGAGCAGTTCTTC.